A single sample gave rise to the 11 T cell receptor beta chains below, sequenced in a study of cytomegalovirus exposure and HLA in healthy donors. The primer mix had 60 Vbeta and 13 Jbeta primers. Method: immunoSEQ multiplex PCR; TCRdb's copy keeps in-frame clones and lacks some. The sample consists of some 140,000 clones, about four fifths of them appearing once. Specimen: PBMCs. These receptors were obtained from a man aged 25-45 years in good health and CMV-seropositive.

The sample holds one count of this clone. The genes are TRBV19 and TRBJ2-3; possible D gene TRBD1, 5 bases. The CDR3 sequence is 13 residues long. Trimming took 10 bases from V and 0 from J, leaving 11 bases between them. Germline values: CDR1 LNHDA, CDR2 SQIVND (reference sequence). The CDR3: CATTWGSTDTQYF. Here the CDR3 DNA reads TGTGCCACCACGTGGGGCAGCACAGATACGCAGTATTTT.

The rearrangement joins TRBV11-3 to TRBJ2-7; unclear D gene. Trimming took 1 base from V and 6 from J, leaving 13 bases between them. The germline V gene has CDR1 SGHNT and CDR2 YENEEA. The CDR3 consists of 14 residues. CDR3 DNA: TGTGCCAGCAGCTTAGGCGGAACCCAACCCGAGCAGTACTTC. Protein product: CASSLGGTQPEQYF. The full variable domain, completed using reference TRBV11-3 and TRBJ2-7, is EAGVVQSPRYKIIEKKQPVAFWCNPISGHNTLYWYLQNLGQGPELLIRYENEEAVDDSQLPKDRFSAERLKGVDSTLKIQPAELGDSAVYLCASSLGGTQPEQYFGPGTRLTVT.

The rearrangement joins TRBV7-2 to TRBJ2-7, with TRBD2 matching 10 bases. J gave up 5 bases and V 4 bases, and 8 bases lay outside the gene matches. From germline, CDR1 is SGHTA and CDR2 FQGNSA. The CDR3 is 15 amino acids. The CDR3: CASSSSLAGGDEQYF. Written as DNA, the CDR3 is TGTGCCAGCAGCTCATCGTTAGCGGGGGGAGACGAGCAGTACTTC.

This clone appeared once. This CDR3 is CASSLAGQVNQPQHF. DNA for the CDR3: TGCGCCAGCAGCTTGGCGGGACAGGTAAATCAGCCCCAGCATTTT. The chain is built from TRBV5-1 and TRBJ1-5; 8 bases are shared with TRBD1. Germline loops: CDR1 SGHRS, CDR2 YFSETQ. This CDR3 contains 15 residues. V lost 0 bases and J lost 4; bases outside the gene matches: 3.

This chain connects TRBV4-3 to TRBJ2-3; no reliable D call. CDR3 length equals 15 residues. The V gene lost 0 bases and the J gene lost 5 bases, with 12 bases spanning the gap. In germline, CDR1 is LGHNA, CDR2 YSLEER. CDR3 amino acids: CASSQEPSTGDTQYF. CDR3 bases: TGCGCCAGCAGCCAAGAACCCAGTACGGGAGATACGCAGTATTTT.

The V call is TRBV5-8, the J call TRBJ1-5; 7 bases align to TRBD1. The CDR3 runs 17 residues. Unmatched junction bases numbered 13, after V lost 3 bases and J lost 4 bases. CDR1 is SGHTS and CDR2 is YDEGEE in the germline V gene. CDR3 amino acids: CASSSPDTTGVNQPQHF. Here the CDR3 DNA reads TGTGCCAGCAGCTCCCCAGACACAACAGGGGTAAATCAGCCCCAGCATTTT.

Concerning this clone: Other DNA sequences in the same sample also yield this CDR3. The rearrangement uses TRBV20-1 and TRBJ2-7, with D tentatively TRBD1 (5 bases). Germline V gene lookup returns CDR1 DFQATT and CDR2 SNEGSKA (reference sequence). Between the trimmed V and J ends, which lost 3 bases and 4 bases, there was a span of 7 bases. The CDR3 extends over 11 amino acids. The CDR3 DNA reads as TGCAGTGCTAGGCAGGGTTACGAGCAGTACTTC. Amino acids: CSARQGYEQYF.

The CDR3 region is CASSGTWRLRNTEAFF. The DNA for the CDR3 is TGTGCCAGCAGTGGCACATGGAGATTACGGAACACTGAAGCTTTCTTT. This chain joins TRBV25-1 and TRBJ1-1; no clear D gene. This CDR3 is built from 16 residues. The germline V and J ends were trimmed by 4 bases and 1 base, with 16 bases remaining between them. Germline V gives CDR1 MGHDK, CDR2 SYGVNS.

The rearrangement links TRBV20-1 to TRBJ2-7; tentative D call: TRBD2 (5 bases). Trimming shortened V by 3 bases and J by 5 bases, and 8 bases separated the two germline ends. CDR3 length equals 11 residues. Looked up from germline, CDR1 is DFQATT and CDR2 is SNEGSKA (reference sequence). CDR3 nucleotides: TGCAGTGCTAGTGACGGGGACGAGCAGTACTTC. Translating it yields CSASDGDEQYF.

The rearrangement links TRBV7-9 to TRBJ1-2; possibly TRBD1 for D (5 bases). CDR1 is SEHNR and CDR2 is FQNEAQ in the germline V gene (reference sequence). Trimming left V 2 bases short and J 6 bases short, with 13 bases between. This CDR3 contains 14 residues. The CDR3 DNA is TGTGCCAGCAGCTTATCAGGGCTCGACGATGGCTACACCTTC. Its translation: CASSLSGLDDGYTF. The entire variable domain, with the rest obtained from reference TRBV7-9 and TRBJ1-2, is as follows: DTGVSQNPRHKITKRGQNVTFRCDPISEHNRLYWYRQTLGQGPEFLTYFQNEAQLEKSRLLSDRFSAERPKGSFSTLEIQRTEQGDSAMYLCASSLSGLDDGYTFGSGTRLTVV.

This clone was picked up a small number of times. The chain is built from TRBV27 and TRBJ2-6, with a weak D call TRBD2 (5 bases). The germline CDR1 and CDR2 sequences are MNHEY and SMNVEV (reference sequence). V was clipped by 0 bases and J by 2 bases, with 5 bases between them. This CDR3 region has 15 residues. As DNA, the CDR3 is TGTGCCAGCAGTTTATCGAGGGCTGGGGCCAACGTCCTGACTTTC. The encoded protein is CASSLSRAGANVLTF.